Each of the 7 T cell receptor beta chains below was sequenced from the same sample in a study of blood T cell repertoires in COVID-19. The data were produced by immunoSEQ multiplex PCR, yet TCRdb's version contains in-frame clones alone and is incomplete. The profile shows 210,000 or so clones, approximately 87% of them singletons. Sequences were obtained from PBMCs or T cells enriched from blood (not recorded which). Receptors originate from a woman between 50 and 59 years old in a cohort exposed to, infected with or recovered from COVID-19 (not recorded which).

Concerning this clone: In the same sample, other DNA sequences code for this CDR3. The chain uses TRBV18 and TRBJ2-7; a possible D gene is TRBD1 (6 bases). Trimming shortened V by 2 bases and J by 2 bases, and 10 bases separated the two germline ends. CDR3 length equals 14 residues. Per the germline V gene, CDR1 is KGHSH and CDR2 is LQKENI. In DNA form, the CDR3 reads TGTGCCAGCTCACCAGACAGGAACCCCTACGAGCAGTACTTC. Protein sequence: CASSPDRNPYEQYF.

The J gene is TRBJ2-7, the V gene TRBV5-1; TRBD1 aligns across 9 bases. V dropped 2 bases and J dropped 5; count of bases not matched to a gene: 11. This CDR3 is 16 amino acids long. Germline V CDR1 and CDR2: SGHRS, YFSETQ. CDR3 nucleotides: TGCGCCAGCAGCTTACGGGACAGGGCCCTAGCCCACGAGCAGTACTTC. Encoded protein: CASSLRDRALAHEQYF.

The rearrangement links TRBV9 to TRBJ2-5; D perhaps matches TRBD1 (5 bases). V dropped 0 bases and J dropped 0 bases, with 12 bases sitting between them. The CDR3 is 16 amino acids. Germline values: CDR1 SGDLS, CDR2 YYNGEE. The CDR3 reads CASSVAVRDYQETQYF. The CDR3 coding sequence is TGTGCCAGCAGCGTAGCGGTCAGGGATTACCAAGAGACCCAGTACTTC. Together with reference TRBV9 and TRBJ2-5, the CDR3 gives the full variable domain: DSGVTQTPKHLITATGQRVTLRCSPRSGDLSVYWYQQSLDQGLQFLIQYYNGEERAKGNILERFSAQQFPDLHSELNLSSLELGDSALYFCASSVAVRDYQETQYFGPGTRLLVL.

The chain combines TRBV5-6 with TRBJ1-2; 11 positions match TRBD1. The germline V gene has CDR1 SGHDT and CDR2 YYEEEE. This CDR3 spans 15 amino acids. V shed 4 bases, J shed 6 bases, and the junction held 8 bases outside the gene matches. CDR3: CASSLLDRGQNGYTF. The DNA of the CDR3 is TGTGCCAGCAGCCTCCTGGACAGGGGGCAGAATGGCTACACCTTC.

The gene calls are TRBV10-1 and TRBJ1-1; D is undetermined. The V end was cut by 2 bases, the J end by 1 base, with 11 bases between. The CDR3 runs to 15 residues. Germline assignment: CDR1 WNHNN and CDR2 SYGVQD (reference sequence). CDR3 sequence: CASSEERGRNTEAFF. The CDR3, as DNA: TGCGCCAGCAGTGAGGAGAGAGGGAGGAACACTGAAGCTTTCTTT.

The chain carries TRBV30 and TRBJ2-1, with a weak D call TRBD2 (6 bases). The CDR3 consists of 12 residues. Trimming stripped 1 base from V and 15 bases from J, with 16 bases between. Per germline, CDR1 GTSNPN and CDR2 SVGIG (reference sequence). DNA of the CDR3: TGTGCCTGGAGTGCCGTAGCGGCCCGGCGGTTCTTC. Protein product: CAWSAVAARRFF. Looking up the rest from reference TRBV30 and TRBJ2-1 gives the full variable domain: SQTIHQWPATLVQPVGSPLSLECTVEGTSNPNLYWYRQAAGRGLQLLFYSVGIGQISSEVPQNLSASRPQDRQFILSSKKLLLSDSGFYLCAWSAVAARRFFGPGTRLTVL.

The chain joins TRBV6-6 to TRBJ1-1; D unresolved. Trimming left V 0 bases short and J 3 bases short, with 11 bases between. This CDR3 has 15 residues. Per the germline V gene, CDR1 is MNHNY and CDR2 is SVGAGI (reference sequence). This CDR3 is CASSYSTRGDTEAFF. The CDR3 DNA sequence: TGTGCCAGCAGTTACTCGACCCGGGGAGACACTGAAGCTTTCTTT.